This entry describes one T cell receptor (beta chain). Its target is unknown. Treatment noted: 19 received Ad26.COV2.S at low or high dose, single or two shots; about five received placebo; per-sample allocation not given. Material that was analyzed had been drawn on day 63 after the first vaccine or placebo injection. The data are from a study of Ad26.COV2.S vaccination and SARS-CoV-2 variants. For the study at large: Enrolled in COV1001, the donor was in the Ad26.COV2.S trial arm, which received the vaccine. Ad26.COV2.S given intramuscularly, once or twice 56 days apart. Whole-study findings and limits: Placebo recipients had lower spike-specific TCR breadth than vaccine recipients.

Libraries were prepared by immunoSEQ multiplex PCR; TCRdb keeps only in-frame clonotypes and omits some of them. The table includes about 400,000 clones, roughly 88% detected once. The CDR3 length is 14 residues. The V end was cut by 4 bases, the J end by 5 bases, with 15 bases between. Germline loops: CDR1 KGHSH, CDR2 LQKENI. The sample was peripheral blood, taken in a trial of Ad26.COV2.S vaccine versus placebo. This chain joins TRBV18 and TRBJ2-7, with no clear D. This receptor was identified in a person aged 18 to 59 who received the Ad26.COV2.S COVID-19 vaccine or a placebo. CDR3 nucleotides: TGTGCCAGCTCACAAATGAACCGAGAGAACGAGCAGTACTTC. Its protein product is CASSQMNRENEQYF.